Below are 12 T cell receptor beta chains sequenced from a single sample in a study of cytomegalovirus exposure and HLA in healthy donors. The method was immunoSEQ multiplex PCR; TCRdb's version includes in-frame clones alone and lacks a portion of them. The sample carries approximately 120,000 clones, approximately 88% recorded once. The specimen was PBMCs. These TCRs come from a woman under 30 in good health and CMV-seronegative.

The J gene is TRBJ2-7, the V gene TRBV18; the match to TRBD1 covers 7 bases. The CDR3 has 16 residues. Trimming removed 1 base from V and 4 bases from J; junction bases left unmatched: 10. Germline V gene lookup returns CDR1 KGHSH and CDR2 LQKENI. Written as DNA, the CDR3 is TGTGCCAGCTCACCACGGGACAGCCCCAACCCTTACGAGCAGTACTTC. Translation gives CASSPRDSPNPYEQYF.

The chain is built from TRBV6-5 and TRBJ1-5, with D possibly matching TRBD1 (5 bases). The V end was cut by 0 bases, the J end by 4 bases, with 10 bases between. This CDR3 is 15 amino acids long. Germline V lookup: CDR1 MNHEY, CDR2 SVGAGI. CDR3 in DNA: TGTGCCAGCAGTTACTCCCGACAGTTAAATCAGCCCCAGCATTTT. This sequence encodes CASSYSRQLNQPQHF.

The chain carries TRBV5-1 and TRBJ2-5, with 11 bases identical to TRBD2. Germline-derived CDR1 and CDR2 are SGHRS and YFSETQ. Trimming at V came to 2 bases and at J to 5 bases, leaving 8 bases not matched to a gene. The CDR3 is 16 residues long. CDR3 protein: CASSFRLAGYRETQYF. The CDR3 nucleotides read TGCGCCAGCAGCTTCCGACTAGCGGGGTATCGGGAGACCCAGTACTTC.

The chain is built from TRBV7-9 and TRBJ2-5, with TRBD2 matching over 10 bases. CDR1 SEHNR and CDR2 FQNEAQ come from the germline V gene (reference sequence). The CDR3 runs 15 residues. Trimming cost V 5 bases and J 2 bases; bases outside gene matches: 5. CDR3 residues: CASSPGLAIQETQYF. DNA of the CDR3: TGTGCCAGCAGCCCGGGACTAGCGATTCAAGAGACCCAGTACTTC.

This clone showed up just once. V and J are TRBV27 and TRBJ2-1, with D possibly matching TRBD2 (5 bases). The V gene lost 5 bases and the J gene lost 0 bases, with 14 bases spanning the gap. The CDR3 loop spans 16 amino acids. Germline V lookup: CDR1 MNHEY, CDR2 SMNVEV (reference sequence). CDR3 region: CASSAGMGSSYNEQFF. The CDR3 nucleotides are TGTGCCAGCAGTGCCGGAATGGGGAGCTCCTACAATGAGCAGTTCTTC.

This clone was counted a single time. This chain links TRBV5-1 with TRBJ2-1; D is undetermined. The CDR3 covers 13 residues. The V end was cut by 1 base, the J end by 4 bases, with 6 bases between. The germline CDR1 and CDR2 sequences are SGHRS and YFSETQ. CDR3 nucleotides: TGCGCCAGCAGCTTGTACAGTTACAATGAGCAGTTCTTC. Residues: CASSLYSYNEQFF.

V and J are TRBV5-1 and TRBJ2-3, with D unclear. CDR1 SGHRS and CDR2 YFSETQ come from the germline V gene. CDR3 length: 16 residues. Deletions cut 2 bases from V and 0 bases from J, with 13 bases between. CDR3 region: CASSFQLTGSTDTQYF. The CDR3 nucleotides read TGCGCCAGCAGCTTCCAATTGACGGGTAGCACAGATACGCAGTATTTT.

The CDR3 loop reads CASTSTSGRSHEQYF. The CDR3, as DNA: TGCGCCAGCACTTCGACTAGCGGGAGGTCCCACGAGCAGTACTTC. V is TRBV5-1 and J is TRBJ2-7, with TRBD2 matching over 13 bases. Trimming removed 6 bases from V and 5 bases from J; junction bases left unmatched: 8. Germline CDR1 SGHRS, CDR2 YFSETQ. The CDR3 has 15 amino acids.

The sample holds a few counts of this clone. The rearrangement joins TRBV7-9 to TRBJ1-2; D call uncertain. Trimming removed 4 bases at V and 2 bases at J, with 11 bases between. The CDR3 totals 14 residues. Germline assignment: CDR1 SEHNR and CDR2 FQNEAQ (reference sequence). CDR3 region: CASSSGGGNYGYTF. CDR3 bases: TGTGCCAGCAGCTCCGGCGGAGGAAACTATGGCTACACCTTC.

The rearrangement links TRBV9 to TRBJ2-1; 11 nucleotides agree with TRBD2. The CDR3 spans 16 residues. V lost 0 bases, J lost 2 bases, and 1 base stayed unmatched. Germline values: CDR1 SGDLS, CDR2 YYNGEE. The CDR3 nucleotides are TGTGCCAGCAGCGTAGAGGGACTAGCGGCCTACAATGAGCAGTTCTTC. It yields the protein CASSVEGLAAYNEQFF.

The chain uses TRBV27 and TRBJ2-2, with TRBD2 matching 13 bases. V lost 5 bases, J lost 3 bases, and 9 bases stayed unmatched. Germline CDR1 is MNHEY and CDR2 is SMNVEV (reference sequence). The CDR3 is made up of 18 amino acids. The CDR3 DNA is TGTGCCAGCAGTACAATGGGACTAGCGGGAACCCACACCGGGGAGCTGTTTTTT. It specifies CASSTMGLAGTHTGELFF.

CDR3 sequence (DNA): TGTGCCAGCAGCCGCGGGGGACTAGCGGGTGAGCAGTACTTC. It encodes CASSRGGLAGEQYF. This chain uses TRBV25-1 with TRBJ2-7; 12 nucleotides match TRBD2. From germline, CDR1 is MGHDK and CDR2 SYGVNS. V was clipped by 6 bases and J by 7 bases; unmatched bases: 7. This CDR3 comprises 14 residues.